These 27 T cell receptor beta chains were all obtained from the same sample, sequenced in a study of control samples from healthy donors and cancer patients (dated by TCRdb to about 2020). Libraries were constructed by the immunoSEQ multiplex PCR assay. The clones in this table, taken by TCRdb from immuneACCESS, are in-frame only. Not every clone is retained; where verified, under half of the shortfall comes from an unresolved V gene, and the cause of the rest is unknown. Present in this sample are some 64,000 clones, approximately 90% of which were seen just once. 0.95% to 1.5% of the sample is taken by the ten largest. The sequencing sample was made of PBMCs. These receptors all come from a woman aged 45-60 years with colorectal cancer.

This CDR3 is CASSLSGWDMGEAFF. In nucleotides, the CDR3 is TGTGCCAGCAGTTTATCGGGTTGGGACATGGGTGAAGCTTTCTTT. This sequence joins TRBV27 and TRBJ1-1, with D possibly matching TRBD1 (6 bases). Germline V gene data show CDR1 as MNHEY and CDR2 as SMNVEV (reference sequence). Trimming removed 0 bases from V and 7 bases from J, with 15 bases in between. This CDR3 is 15 amino acids long.

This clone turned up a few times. The CDR3 region is CASSQDLNQPQHF. As DNA, the CDR3 is TGTGCCAGCAGCCAAGATCTTAATCAGCCCCAGCATTTT. The chain recombines TRBV3-1 (or the pseudogene TRBV3-2) with TRBJ1-5, with no clear D. This CDR3 spans 13 amino acids. V dropped 0 bases and J dropped 4 bases, with 4 bases sitting between them. Germline V gives CDR1 LGHDT, CDR2 YNNKEL (reference sequence).

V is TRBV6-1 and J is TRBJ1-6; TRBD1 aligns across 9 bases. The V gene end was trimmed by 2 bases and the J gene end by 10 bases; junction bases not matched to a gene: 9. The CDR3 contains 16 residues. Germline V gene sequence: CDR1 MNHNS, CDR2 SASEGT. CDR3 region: CASSEPGTGFGSPLHF. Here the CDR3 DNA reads TGTGCCAGCAGTGAACCAGGGACAGGGTTTGGCTCACCCCTCCACTTT.

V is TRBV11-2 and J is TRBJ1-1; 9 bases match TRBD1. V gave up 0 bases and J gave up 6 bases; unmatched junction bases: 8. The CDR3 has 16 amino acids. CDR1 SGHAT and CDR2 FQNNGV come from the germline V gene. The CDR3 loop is CASSLDRVRTGAEAFF. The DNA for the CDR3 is TGTGCCAGCAGCTTAGATAGAGTTAGGACAGGGGCTGAAGCTTTCTTT.

As DNA, the CDR3 is TGTGCCAGCAGCCCCGGGACTAGCGGGAATACGCAGTATTTT. Residues: CASSPGTSGNTQYF. The genes are TRBV5-4 and TRBJ2-3, with 13 bases aligning to TRBD2. Germline V gives CDR1 SGHNT, CDR2 YYREEE (reference sequence). Unmatched junction bases numbered 3, after V lost 4 bases and J lost 7 bases. The CDR3 has 14 amino acids.

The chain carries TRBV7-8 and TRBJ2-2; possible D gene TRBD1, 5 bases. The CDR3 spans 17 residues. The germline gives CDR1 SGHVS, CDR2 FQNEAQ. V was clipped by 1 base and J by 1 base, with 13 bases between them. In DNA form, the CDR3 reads TGTGCCAGCAGCTTAGTGGTGGGCGGACAGAACACCGGGGAGCTGTTTTTT. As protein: CASSLVVGGQNTGELFF.

CDR3 protein: CSASKTDNQPQHF. The CDR3, as DNA: TGCAGTGCTAGTAAGACGGACAATCAGCCCCAGCATTTT. This chain links TRBV20-1 with TRBJ1-5; no reliable D call. The CDR3 spans 13 residues. Germline V lookup: CDR1 DFQATT, CDR2 SNEGSKA (reference sequence). Trimming took 3 bases from V and 3 from J, leaving 9 bases between them.

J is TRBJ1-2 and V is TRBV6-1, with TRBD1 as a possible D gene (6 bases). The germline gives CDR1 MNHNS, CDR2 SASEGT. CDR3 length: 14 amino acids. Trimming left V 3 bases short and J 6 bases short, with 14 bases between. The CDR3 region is CASSDPWTVNGYTF. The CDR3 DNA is TGTGCCAGCAGTGACCCCTGGACAGTGAATGGCTACACCTTC.

CDR3 in amino acids: CASSSNNPGLNSPLHF. The CDR3 bases are TGTGCCAGCAGTTCGAACAACCCAGGATTAAATTCACCCCTCCACTTT. The rearrangement uses TRBV27 and TRBJ1-6, with D hard to call. This CDR3 has 16 amino acids. The V and J ends lost 4 bases and 7 bases respectively, with 17 bases between them. Germline V lookup: CDR1 MNHEY, CDR2 SMNVEV (reference sequence).

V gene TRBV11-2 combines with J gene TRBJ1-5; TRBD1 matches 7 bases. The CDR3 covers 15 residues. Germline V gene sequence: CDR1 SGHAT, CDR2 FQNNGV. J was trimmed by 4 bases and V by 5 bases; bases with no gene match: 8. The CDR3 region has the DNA TGTGCCAGCAGCCCGAAGACAGGGAGGAATCAGCCCCAGCATTTT. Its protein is CASSPKTGRNQPQHF.

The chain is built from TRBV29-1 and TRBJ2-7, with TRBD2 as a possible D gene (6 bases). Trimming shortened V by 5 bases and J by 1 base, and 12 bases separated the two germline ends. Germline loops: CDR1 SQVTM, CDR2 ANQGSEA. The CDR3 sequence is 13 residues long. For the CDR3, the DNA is TGCAGCGTTATGCGGGGCGATTCCTACGAGCAGTACTTC. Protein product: CSVMRGDSYEQYF.

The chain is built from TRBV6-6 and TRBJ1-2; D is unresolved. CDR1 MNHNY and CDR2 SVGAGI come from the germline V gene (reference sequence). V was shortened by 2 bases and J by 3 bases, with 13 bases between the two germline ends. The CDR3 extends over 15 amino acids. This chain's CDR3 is CASSYRLDGYYGYTF. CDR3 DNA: TGTGCCAGCAGTTACCGACTAGACGGATACTATGGCTACACCTTC.

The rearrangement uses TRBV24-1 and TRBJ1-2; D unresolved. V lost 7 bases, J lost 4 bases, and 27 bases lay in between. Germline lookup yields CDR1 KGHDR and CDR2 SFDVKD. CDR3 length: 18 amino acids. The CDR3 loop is CATRDLGRRLGFSYGYTF. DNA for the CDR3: TGTGCCACCAGGGACCTCGGACGGCGATTAGGGTTCTCCTATGGCTACACCTTC.

The CDR3 spells CATRTGSGNEQFF. In DNA, the CDR3 is TGTGCCACGAGGACAGGGTCTGGCAATGAGCAGTTCTTC. The V and J genes are TRBV19 and TRBJ2-1; 8 bases map to TRBD1. CDR3 length: 13 amino acids. Per germline, CDR1 LNHDA and CDR2 SQIVND (reference sequence). The V and J ends lost 10 bases and 6 bases, in that order; junction bases with no gene match: 8.

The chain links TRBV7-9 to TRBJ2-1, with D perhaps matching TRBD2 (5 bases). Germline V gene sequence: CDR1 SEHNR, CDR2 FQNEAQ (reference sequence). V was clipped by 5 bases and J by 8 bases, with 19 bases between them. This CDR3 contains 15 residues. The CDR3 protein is CASSAPSFKGDEQFF. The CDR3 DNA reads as TGTGCCAGCAGCGCACCTAGCTTTAAAGGCGATGAGCAGTTCTTC. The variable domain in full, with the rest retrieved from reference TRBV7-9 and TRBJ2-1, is DTGVSQNPRHKITKRGQNVTFRCDPISEHNRLYWYRQTLGQGPEFLTYFQNEAQLEKSRLLSDRFSAERPKGSFSTLEIQRTEQGDSAMYLCASSAPSFKGDEQFFGPGTRLTVL.

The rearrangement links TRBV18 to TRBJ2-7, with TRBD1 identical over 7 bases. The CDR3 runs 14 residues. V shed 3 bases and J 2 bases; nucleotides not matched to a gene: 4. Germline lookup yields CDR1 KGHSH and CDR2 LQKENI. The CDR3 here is CASSPAQGAYEQYF. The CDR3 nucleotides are TGTGCCAGCTCACCCGCGCAGGGGGCCTACGAGCAGTACTTC. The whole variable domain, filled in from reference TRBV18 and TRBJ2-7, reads NAGVMQNPRHLVRRRGQEARLRCSPMKGHSHVYWYRQLPEEGLKFMVYLQKENIIDESGMPKERFSAEFPKEGPSILRIQQVVRGDSAAYFCASSPAQGAYEQYFGPGTRLTVT.

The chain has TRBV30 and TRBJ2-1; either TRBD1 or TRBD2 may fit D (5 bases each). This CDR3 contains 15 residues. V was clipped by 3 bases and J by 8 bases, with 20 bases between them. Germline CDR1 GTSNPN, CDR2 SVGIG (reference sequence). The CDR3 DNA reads TGTGCCTGGAGGAGGTTTGAGGGGATCTCGGATGAGCAGTTCTTC. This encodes CAWRRFEGISDEQFF.

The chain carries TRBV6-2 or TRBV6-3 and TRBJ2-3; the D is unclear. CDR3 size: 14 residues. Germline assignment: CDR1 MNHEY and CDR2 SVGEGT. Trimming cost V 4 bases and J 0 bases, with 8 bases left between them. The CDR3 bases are TGTGCCAGCAGTTTTGACATCAGCACAGATACGCAGTATTTT. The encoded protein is CASSFDISTDTQYF.

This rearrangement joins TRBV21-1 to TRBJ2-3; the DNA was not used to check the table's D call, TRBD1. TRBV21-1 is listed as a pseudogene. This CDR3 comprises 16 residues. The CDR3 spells CASSKAGTRNTDTQYF. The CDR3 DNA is TGTGCCAGCAGCAAAGCGGGGACAAGAAACACAGATACGCAGTATTTT.

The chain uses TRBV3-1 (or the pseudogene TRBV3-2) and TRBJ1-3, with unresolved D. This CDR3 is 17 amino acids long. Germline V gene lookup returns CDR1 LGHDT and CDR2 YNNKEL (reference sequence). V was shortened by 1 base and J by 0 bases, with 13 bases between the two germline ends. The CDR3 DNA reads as TGTGCCAGCAGCCAAGTCCTGGGGTGGAACTCTGGAAACACCATATATTTT. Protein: CASSQVLGWNSGNTIYF.

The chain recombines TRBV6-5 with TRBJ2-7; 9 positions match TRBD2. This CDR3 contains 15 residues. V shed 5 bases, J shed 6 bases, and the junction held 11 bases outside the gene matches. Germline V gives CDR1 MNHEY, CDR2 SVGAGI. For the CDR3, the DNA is TGTGCCAGCAGTATAGCGGGAGACTCTTCGGGCGAGCAGTACTTC. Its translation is CASSIAGDSSGEQYF.

The CDR3 loop is CASSAWVKREGLGTDTQYF. CDR3 sequence (DNA): TGTGCCAGCAGTGCCTGGGTAAAGCGGGAGGGCCTTGGCACAGATACGCAGTATTTT. This chain links TRBV28 with TRBJ2-3; TRBD2 matches 10 bases. CDR1 MDHEN and CDR2 SYDVKM come from the germline V gene. Trimming at V came to 5 bases and at J to 1 base, leaving 15 bases not matched to a gene. The CDR3 extends over 19 amino acids.

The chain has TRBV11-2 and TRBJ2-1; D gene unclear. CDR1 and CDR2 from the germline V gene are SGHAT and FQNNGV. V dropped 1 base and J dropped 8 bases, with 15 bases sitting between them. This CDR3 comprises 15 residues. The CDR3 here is CASSLGVGTHDEQFF. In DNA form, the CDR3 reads TGTGCCAGCAGCTTAGGAGTCGGAACCCACGATGAGCAGTTCTTC. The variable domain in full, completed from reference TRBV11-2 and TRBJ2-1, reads EAGVAQSPRYKIIEKRQSVAFWCNPISGHATLYWYQQILGQGPKLLIQFQNNGVVDDSQLPKDRFSAERLKGVDSTLKIQPAKLEDSAVYLCASSLGVGTHDEQFFGPGTRLTVL.

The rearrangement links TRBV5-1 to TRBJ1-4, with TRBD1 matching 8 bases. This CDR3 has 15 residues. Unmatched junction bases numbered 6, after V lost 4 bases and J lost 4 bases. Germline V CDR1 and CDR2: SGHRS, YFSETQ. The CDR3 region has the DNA TGCGCCAGCAGCCGAGGGACAGGCTATAATGAAAAACTGTTTTTT. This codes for CASSRGTGYNEKLFF.

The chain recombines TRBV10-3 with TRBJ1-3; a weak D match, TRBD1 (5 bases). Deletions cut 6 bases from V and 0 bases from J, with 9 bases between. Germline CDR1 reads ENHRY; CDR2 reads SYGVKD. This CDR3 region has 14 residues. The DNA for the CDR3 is TGTGCCATCAGGGAGACAGTCTCTGGAAACACCATATATTTT. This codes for CAIRETVSGNTIYF.

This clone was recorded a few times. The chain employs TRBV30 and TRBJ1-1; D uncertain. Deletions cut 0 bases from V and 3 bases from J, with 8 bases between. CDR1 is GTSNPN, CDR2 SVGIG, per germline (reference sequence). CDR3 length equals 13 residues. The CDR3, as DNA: TGTGCCTGGAGTGTAACATCATACACTGAAGCTTTCTTT. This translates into CAWSVTSYTEAFF.

The CDR3 here is CASSRAGGSFGTQYF. Here the CDR3 DNA reads TGTGCCAGTAGTAGGGCAGGGGGATCATTCGGTACGCAGTATTTT. The J gene is TRBJ2-3, the V gene TRBV19, with TRBD1 identical over 7 bases. V dropped 4 bases and J dropped 8; count of bases not matched to a gene: 12. This CDR3 spans 15 amino acids. Germline assignment: CDR1 LNHDA and CDR2 SQIVND (reference sequence).